This T cell receptor (beta chain) stems from a study of T-cell memory formation after mild COVID-19. Study-wide results and caveats: Certain responding clones were present in pre-infection memory, suggesting participation of cross-reactive memory. Mostly located in CM and EM were contracting CD4+ clones, with contracting CD8+ clones located in EMRA.

After 5'RACE with constant-segment primers, TCR alpha and TCR beta cDNA libraries carrying sample barcodes and UMIs were obtained. TCRdb called the 5' RACE reads again in MiXCR, with one record for every CDR3 protein. The table includes 150,000 to 200,000 distinct CDR3 sequences, roughly 14% detected once. Regarding this clonotype: What it recognizes is unknown.

The CDR3 is 13 residues long. Germline loops: CDR1 DFQATT, CDR2 SNEGSKA (reference sequence). V lost 4 bases and J 3 bases, leaving 13 bases between the germline ends. Sequencing was done on a sample of PBMCs or a T cell subset sorted from them (not recorded which). This TCR came from an adult woman who had mild COVID-19 (a few samples of this study predate the infection). Cell type and time point are not known. The chain links TRBV20-1 to TRBJ2-7, with D uncertain. CDR3 nucleotides: TGCAGTGCTACCAGCATGGGCCGCTACGAGCAGTACTTC. Translated, it gives CSATSMGRYEQYF.